This T cell receptor (beta chain) came from a study of T cell responses to AZD1222 COVID-19 vaccine. General study findings and limits: Clonal diversity may have been underestimated, and the donors were mostly white British, with more females than males.

With regard to this clone: Its cognate antigen is unknown.

Samples with a second dose at about 4 or about 12 weeks were pooled together. Sequenced by immunoSEQ multiplex PCR; TCRdb stores in-frame clones only, minus some. The sample has under 150,000 clones, roughly 87% seen once. CDR3 length: 18 amino acids. Trimming took 0 bases from V and 4 from J; bases not matched to a gene: 11. Germline-derived CDR1 and CDR2 are SGHNT and YENEEA. The chain employs TRBV11-3 and TRBJ2-3, with 9 bases fitting TRBD2. The clonotype originates from an adult who received the AZD1222 COVID-19 vaccine. The material was peripheral blood, obtained 28 days after the second AZD1222 dose. The CDR3, as DNA: TGTGCCAGCAGCTTAGATCTCCTTGGCGGGGGGGCCGCAGATACGCAGTATTTT. Its protein is CASSLDLLGGGAADTQYF.